This TCR beta chain stems from a study of Graves' ophthalmopathy and Graves' hyperthyroidism. The study's findings and limits: The model forecast ophthalmopathy progression, reaching roughly 71% sensitivity and 72.22% specificity. Among thyroid clonotypes expanded above 0.001 frequency, most also appeared in blood.

CDR3 regions of TCR beta were amplified from RNA transcripts. RT-PCR with HTBI primers came first, then second-round multiplex PCR. From the multiplex PCR reads, TCRdb called clonotypes with MiXCR, one entry per CDR3 protein. The sample yields about 220,000 distinct CDR3 sequences, about a fifth seen once. This clonotype appeared many times. Its target is not known. The source material was peripheral blood. This TCR derives from a woman between 45 and 60 years old with Graves' ophthalmopathy.

CDR3 in amino acids: CASSPPQRGGYEQYF. CDR3 sequence (DNA): TGTGCCAGCAGCCCTCCGCAGCGGGGGGGATACGAGCAGTACTTC. The chain employs TRBV7-2 and TRBJ2-7, with TRBD2 matching over 10 bases. The germline CDR1 and CDR2 sequences are SGHTA and FQGNSA. V shed 5 bases, J shed 4 bases, and the junction held 8 bases outside the gene matches. CDR3 length: 15 amino acids.